This TCR beta chain was captured by sequencing in a study of T cells in Graves' hyperthyroidism and ophthalmopathy. Using RNA transcripts as the source, TCR beta CDR3 regions were amplified. A set of HTBI primers served as the primers for a first-round RT-PCR of the TCR CDR3. TCRdb reprocessed the multiplex PCR reads via MiXCR and lists one record per CDR3 protein. The sample holds more than 300,000 distinct CDR3 sequences, approximately 18% seen once. This TCR was recovered from a woman in her thirties with Graves' hyperthyroidism that later progressed to Graves' ophthalmopathy. The source material was blood.

The CDR3 bases are TGTGCCAGCAGTATGGACTCCTTCTACAATGAGCAGTTCTTC. Translating it yields CASSMDSFYNEQFF. The V and J genes are TRBV27 and TRBJ2-1, with a tentative D call TRBD2 (5 bases). Per the germline V gene, CDR1 is MNHEY and CDR2 is SMNVEV (reference sequence). V was shortened by 5 bases and J by 3 bases, with 11 bases between the two germline ends. This CDR3 is 14 amino acids long.